Each of the 18 T cell receptor beta chains below was sequenced from the same sample in a study of blood T cells in healthy people across ages (dated by TCRdb to 2013 to 2016). Libraries were prepared through 5' RACE. TCRdb lists the instrument as Illumina HiSeq 2500. The second PCR ran for about 7 to 11 cycles and used a J-beta primer mix along with a sample-barcoded 5' primer. The raw public reads went through TCRdb reprocessing: fastp at Q25, MiXCR clone calling, in-frame beta chains kept. Each CDR3 protein gets just one entry, which takes the most common genes and DNA from the rows behind it. The sample table records roughly 800,000 distinct CDR3 sequences; approximately 24% of these occur just once. Approximately 2.9% of the sample belongs to the ten largest clones. This sample also appeared in a second study, on T cells of mothers and their children.

Sequences were obtained from blood. The receptors shown here come from a boy between 10 and 17 years old in good health.

This clonotype was observed a few times. The rearrangement links TRBV29-1 to TRBJ2-5; the match to TRBD2 covers 7 bases. In germline, CDR1 is SQVTM, CDR2 ANQGSEA. Unmatched junction bases numbered 10, after V lost 4 bases and J lost 11 bases. This CDR3 comprises 12 residues. The CDR3 reads CSVVTGEGEQYF. CDR3 bases: TGCAGCGTTGTGACGGGGGAGGGAGAGCAGTACTTC.

J is TRBJ2-1 and V is TRBV12-3 or TRBV12-4, with 8 bases aligning to TRBD2. V lost 3 bases to trimming and J lost 8 bases; unmatched junction nucleotides: 6. The CDR3 length is 14 residues. CDR3 region: CASSLAGGQYEQFF. CDR3 DNA: TGTGCCAGCAGTTTGGCGGGGGGCCAATATGAGCAGTTCTTC.

This CDR3 is CATSRAGEQFF. The CDR3, as DNA: TGTGCCACCAGTCGAGCGGGTGAGCAGTTCTTC. The chain is built from TRBV24-1 and TRBJ2-5; the D gene is possibly TRBD2 (6 bases). The J call may be incorrect, as the DNA end agrees better with TRBJ2-1. The V gene's germline CDR1 is KGHDR and CDR2 SFDVKD. This CDR3 contains 11 residues.

This clonotype was seen only a few times. The chain is built from TRBV30 and TRBJ1-6; 7 nucleotides line up with TRBD1. V dropped 1 base and J dropped 4; count of bases not matched to a gene: 4. CDR1 and CDR2 (germline): GTSNPN, SVGIG (reference sequence). The CDR3 contains 15 residues. CDR3 residues: CAWSEGQPYNSPLHF. DNA of the CDR3: TGTGCCTGGAGTGAGGGACAGCCGTATAATTCACCCCTCCACTTT.

This clonotype was found a few times. This chain uses TRBV6-5 with TRBJ2-5; D uncertain. Germline V gene data show CDR1 as MNHEY and CDR2 as SVGAGI. The germline V and J ends were trimmed by 5 bases and 4 bases, with 14 bases remaining between them. This CDR3 comprises 14 residues. The CDR3 region is CASSPTQSRETQYF. Here the CDR3 DNA reads TGTGCCAGCAGTCCCACTCAGAGTCGAGAGACCCAGTACTTC.

The chain recombines TRBV6-6 with TRBJ2-7, with D unresolved. The CDR3 runs to 11 residues. The germline gives CDR1 MNHNY, CDR2 SVGAGI (reference sequence). V lost 7 bases and J 4 bases, leaving 8 bases between the germline ends. CDR3 in DNA: TGTGCCAGCATGGCAGAGTACGAGCAGTACTTC. It codes for CASMAEYEQYF.

The table lists this clonotype with a count of one. V and J are TRBV5-1 and TRBJ2-5; 9 bases are shared with TRBD2. The last part of the DNA fits TRBJ2-7 better; the J call may be wrong. The CDR3 spans 16 residues. Germline assignment: CDR1 SGHRS and CDR2 YFSETQ. As DNA, the CDR3 is TGCGCCAGCAGCTTGGGGGGTAGCGGGGGCCTCTACGAGCAGTACTTC. It specifies CASSLGGSGGLYEQYF.

This chain connects TRBV4-1 to TRBJ1-5, with TRBD1 as a possible D gene (6 bases). Per the germline V gene, CDR1 is MGHRA and CDR2 is YSYEKL. The V end was cut by 3 bases, the J end by 2 bases, with 11 bases between. The CDR3 loop spans 15 amino acids. CDR3 nucleotides: TGCGCCAGCAGCCAGACAGGCTCGGGCAATCAGCCCCAGCATTTT. Protein product: CASSQTGSGNQPQHF.

Notes on this clonotype: The junction departs from the called germline gene at one end, perhaps through a read error. The V gene is TRBV12-3 or TRBV12-4, the J gene TRBJ1-2; possibly TRBD1 for D (6 bases). CDR3 size: 15 residues. The CDR3 sequence is CTSSLRRGNNYGYTF. DNA for the CDR3: TGTACCAGCAGTTTACGCAGGGGCAATAACTATGGCTACACCTTC.

The chain has TRBV5-6 and TRBJ2-3; D ambiguous. This CDR3 contains 15 residues. Germline CDR1 SGHDT, CDR2 YYEEEE. V dropped 6 bases and J dropped 6 bases, with 20 bases sitting between them. The CDR3 region has the DNA TGTGCCAGCAACCTTGAGGAGCAGGAGCCGGATACGCAGTATTTT. Amino acids: CASNLEEQEPDTQYF. Complete variable domain (other parts from reference TRBV5-6 and TRBJ2-3): DAGVTQSPTHLIKTRGQQVTLRCSPKSGHDTVSWYQQALGQGPQFIFQYYEEEERQRGNFPDRFSGHQFPNYSSELNVNALLLGDSALYLCASNLEEQEPDTQYFGPGTRLTVL.

Points on this clonotype: Compared with germline, one end of the junction differs, possibly owing to a read error. V and J are TRBV5-1 and TRBJ2-5; 14 bases align to TRBD2. The germline V gene has CDR1 SGHRS and CDR2 YFSETQ. The CDR3 contains 15 residues. CDR3 sequence: CASSGTSGGFDERFF. CDR3 sequence (DNA): TGCGCCAGCAGCGGGACTAGCGGGGGTTTTGATGAGCGGTTCTTC.

The chain joins TRBV7-2 to TRBJ2-5, with 7 bases matching TRBD1. The CDR3 has 14 amino acids. Trimming cost V 3 bases and J 5 bases; bases outside gene matches: 6. In germline, CDR1 is SGHTA, CDR2 FQGNSA. This CDR3 reads CASSFRGQRETQYF. CDR3 sequence (DNA): TGTGCCAGCAGCTTTAGGGGACAGAGGGAGACCCAGTACTTC.

The rearrangement links TRBV29-1 to TRBJ2-3; TRBD2 is a possible D gene (7 bases). The germline V and J ends were trimmed by 7 bases and 4 bases, with 21 bases remaining between them. CDR3 length: 15 amino acids. Germline CDR1 and CDR2: SQVTM and ANQGSEA. The CDR3 DNA follows: TGCAGCGGGGGATTAGTAGGGGGACTACCAGATACGCAGTATTTT. Its translation: CSGGLVGGLPDTQYF.

The chain is built from TRBV29-1 and TRBJ1-1; D remains ambiguous. Germline V gives CDR1 SQVTM, CDR2 ANQGSEA. There are 12 residues in the CDR3. Trimming shortened V by 4 bases and J by 3 bases, and 9 bases separated the two germline ends. The CDR3 is CSVGWGDTEAFF. CDR3 in DNA: TGCAGCGTTGGTTGGGGTGACACTGAAGCTTTCTTT.

The chain has TRBV21-1 and TRBJ1-1. TRBV21-1 is a listed pseudogene. The CDR3 runs to 16 residues. CDR3 amino acids: CASSEGRAVRGAEAFF. Written as DNA, the CDR3 is TGTGCCAGCAGCGAAGGGAGGGCAGTCCGAGGGGCTGAAGCTTTCTTT.

A few counts support this clonotype. This chain connects TRBV5-5 to TRBJ2-5; D remains ambiguous. The germline CDR1 and CDR2 sequences are SGHKS and YYEKEE (reference sequence). V dropped 1 base and J dropped 2 bases, with 12 bases sitting between them. This CDR3 has 15 amino acids. Here the CDR3 reads CASSLLGNTQETQYF. DNA of the CDR3: TGTGCCAGCAGCTTGCTCGGCAATACTCAAGAGACCCAGTACTTC.

The chain couples TRBV11-2 to TRBJ2-7; D possibly corresponds to TRBD1 (5 bases). CDR3 length equals 15 residues. V lost 4 bases and J 2 bases, leaving 15 bases between the germline ends. Germline CDR1 SGHAT, CDR2 FQNNGV. The CDR3 sequence is CASSSFSRQTYEQYF. The CDR3 nucleotides read TGTGCCAGCAGCTCGTTTTCGAGACAGACCTACGAGCAGTACTTC.

Comment on this clonotype: A junction end diverges from the germline sequence, so it may reflect a read error. This sequence joins TRBV24-1 and TRBJ1-4, with D perhaps matching TRBD1 (5 bases). The CDR3 loop spans 12 amino acids. Germline lookup yields CDR1 KGHDR and CDR2 SFDVKD. DNA for the CDR3: TGTGCCGTGAGCCCCGGGGGTGAAAACCTGTTTTTT. This codes for CAVSPGGENLFF.